The rows below give T cell receptor beta chains drawn from one sample of a study of blood T cell repertoires in COVID-19. Sequencing was performed with immunoSEQ multiplex PCR; in TCRdb, only in-frame clones are kept and a portion is missing. The sample yields roughly 230,000 clones, roughly 84% seen once. Material: peripheral blood. These receptors all stem from a man aged 50-59 years with active or convalescent COVID-19. Both conserved end residues are part of each CDR3. Fields, in order: clone size, V gene, D gene, J gene, CDR3 DNA, CDR3 protein. D genes are given only for firm matches. Some rows have no size entry. The others give once, few or many, or a class for an expanded clone.

.,TRBV5-6,TRBD1,TRBJ2-7,TGTGCCAGCAGCTTACAGGGGGCAAGGGAGCAGTACTTC,CASSLQGAREQYF
.,TRBV18,.,TRBJ1-3,TGTGCCAGCTCACCACCCCGGGGCTCTGGAAACACCATATATTTT,CASSPPRGSGNTIYF
.,TRBV19,TRBD1,TRBJ1-1,TGTGCCAGTAGTATTTATCCAACAGGGGCGAGGAACACTGAAGCTTTCTTT,CASSIYPTGARNTEAFF
.,TRBV12-3/TRBV12-4,.,TRBJ1-2,TGTGCCAGCAGTTTAGCAGGGGACTATGGCTACACCTTC,CASSLAGDYGYTF
.,TRBV9,.,TRBJ2-2,TGTGCCAGCAGCAGAGGAGGGGAAGCCGGGGAGCTGTTTTTT,CASSRGGEAGELFF
.,TRBV7-9,.,TRBJ1-4,TGTGCCAGCAGCTTAGATCGGCCAGGGGAGGGTGAAAAACTGTTTTTT,CASSLDRPGEGEKLFF
.,TRBV6-5,TRBD1,TRBJ1-5,TGTGCCAGCAGTCCGGACAGGGCGGGAAATCAGCCCCAGCATTTT,CASSPDRAGNQPQHF
.,TRBV5-4,TRBD2,TRBJ2-5,TGTGCCAGCAGCTGGGGGGGACTAGCGGGGAGACAAGAGACCCAGTACTTC,CASSWGGLAGRQETQYF
.,TRBV28,TRBD2,TRBJ2-1,TGTGCCAGCAGTTTATTGCCTAGCGGGGTCAATGAGCAGTTCTTC,CASSLLPSGVNEQFF
.,TRBV7-9,TRBD1,TRBJ2-2,TGTGCCAGCAGTTACGACAGGGGGCGAAACGGGGAGCTGTTTTTT,CASSYDRGRNGELFF
.,TRBV10-3,TRBD1,TRBJ1-2,TGTGCCATCAGTGAGGAGCTGGACAGGGGGTTGAGTGGCTACACCTTC,CAISEELDRGLSGYTF
.,TRBV10-3,.,TRBJ1-1,TGTGCCATCAGTGAGTCGCGGGAACTGGGGACTGAAGCTTTCTTT,CAISESRELGTEAFF
.,TRBV19,.,TRBJ2-7,TGTGCCAGTAGTAAGGGGACACCTAACGTAAATTACGAGCAGTACTTC,CASSKGTPNVNYEQYF
.,TRBV11-2,TRBD1,TRBJ1-2,TGTGCCAGCAGCTTATCCGGACAGGGGTATGGCTACACCTTC,CASSLSGQGYGYTF
few,TRBV4-1,TRBD2,TRBJ2-1,TGCGCCAGCAGCCAAGCAAGCGGGGGACCGACGCAGTTCTTC,CASSQASGGPTQFF
.,TRBV7-2,TRBD2,TRBJ2-1,TGTGCCAGCAGCTCCCCGTTGGTAGCGGGGGCCCATGAGCAGTTCTTC,CASSSPLVAGAHEQFF
.,TRBV6-5,.,TRBJ2-2,TGTGCCAGCAGTTACGGCGGGGTAGGCACCGGGGAGCTGTTTTTT,CASSYGGVGTGELFF
.,TRBV7-9,.,TRBJ1-1,TGTGCCAGCAGCCCCCTGTTAGGGGTGAACACTGAAGCTTTCTTT,CASSPLLGVNTEAFF
.,TRBV19,TRBD1,TRBJ1-2,TGTGCCACCGCCGGGACAGGGGGCTCTGGCTACACCTTC,CATAGTGGSGYTF
.,TRBV4-2,.,TRBJ2-3,TGTGCCAGCGCGGGAGTGGGGGGGCCGTCAGATACGCAGTATTTT,CASAGVGGPSDTQYF
.,TRBV11-2,.,TRBJ2-3,TGTGCCAGCAGCTTAGCTCGGGGGAGTTCCACAGATACGCAGTATTTT,CASSLARGSSTDTQYF
few,TRBV15,.,TRBJ2-5,TGTGCCACCAGTGACTATTCGGGGGAGACCCAGTACTTC,CATSDYSGETQYF
.,TRBV6-1,.,TRBJ2-1,TGTGCCAGCAGTGAGCAGGGATCCTACAATGAGCAGTTCTTC,CASSEQGSYNEQFF
.,TRBV6-2/TRBV6-3,.,TRBJ2-1,TGTGCCAGCAGCCTCAGGGGATATGAGCAGTTCTTC,CASSLRGYEQFF
.,TRBV10-3,TRBD1,TRBJ1-2,TGTGCCATCATGGGGGGACAGGACTATGGCTACACCTTC,CAIMGGQDYGYTF
.,TRBV6-6,.,TRBJ2-2,TGTGCCAGCACCAGGGTCCCTACCACCGGGGAGCTGTTTTTT,CASTRVPTTGELFF
.,TRBV5-1,TRBD1,TRBJ1-2,TGCGCCAGCAGCGCAGGGGGAAATAACTATGGCTACACCTTC,CASSAGGNNYGYTF
.,TRBV5-4,TRBD2,TRBJ2-5,TGTGCCAGCACCCTTCCGGGACTAGCCGAGACCCAGTACTTC,CASTLPGLAETQYF
.,TRBV5-1,.,TRBJ2-5,TGCGCCAGCAGCAGGGGACTCACCCACGAGGAGACCCAGTACTTC,CASSRGLTHEETQYF
.,TRBV7-9,TRBD2,TRBJ2-7,TGTGCCAGCAGCTTGTTGGTAGCGGGGGGCTCCTACGAGCAGTACTTC,CASSLLVAGGSYEQYF
.,TRBV7-9,.,TRBJ1-2,TGTGCCAGCAGCCTACATAGCAACTATGGCTACACCTTC,CASSLHSNYGYTF
.,TRBV5-4,.,TRBJ2-6,TGTGCCAGCAGCCCCGGACTGTCTGGGGCCAACGTCCTGACTTTC,CASSPGLSGANVLTF
few,TRBV20-1,TRBD1,TRBJ1-1,TGCAGTGCTAGTGTCGGACAGGGCTTGACGGACACTGAAGCTTTCTTT,CSASVGQGLTDTEAFF
.,TRBV9,TRBD1,TRBJ2-2,TGTGCCAGCAGCACTTTACAGGGGGGTACCGGGGAGCTGTTTTTT,CASSTLQGGTGELFF
.,TRBV18,.,TRBJ1-1,TGTGCCAGCTCACCACGCGCAGGAGGGAACACTGAAGCTTTCTTT,CASSPRAGGNTEAFF
.,TRBV9,.,TRBJ1-1,TGTGCCAGCAGCCCCGCGGGGCACACTGAAGCTTTCTTT,CASSPAGHTEAFF
.,TRBV3-1/TRBV3-2,.,TRBJ1-2,TGTGCCAGCAGCCCGGGGGGGGACTATGGCTACACCTTC,CASSPGGDYGYTF
.,TRBV15,.,TRBJ2-6,TGTGCCACCAGCAGAGGACGGGGGACGGGGGCCAACGTCCTGACTTTC,CATSRGRGTGANVLTF
.,TRBV2,TRBD1,TRBJ2-7,TGTGCCAGCGGCCCGACCGGGACAGGGGTCGACGAGCAGTACTTC,CASGPTGTGVDEQYF
.,TRBV28,TRBD1,TRBJ1-5,TGTGCCAGCAGTACGACGACAGGGTCCGGGCAGCCCCAGCATTTT,CASSTTTGSGQPQHF
.,TRBV30,TRBD1,TRBJ2-6,TGTGCCTCACACCGGGACAGGGGCTCTCCTGGGGCCAACGTCCTGACTTTC,CASHRDRGSPGANVLTF
.,TRBV28,TRBD1,TRBJ1-6,TGTGCCAGCAGCGGGACAGGGGGCTTCCATAATTCACCCCTCCACTTT,CASSGTGGFHNSPLHF
.,TRBV9,.,TRBJ1-3,TGTGCCAGCTACTCCATAATTCCCTCTGGAAACACCATATATTTT,CASYSIIPSGNTIYF
.,TRBV7-9,.,TRBJ1-5,TGTGCCAGCAGCCAAGGGGGATGGAATCAGCCCCAGCATTTT,CASSQGGWNQPQHF
.,TRBV15,.,TRBJ1-4,TGTGCCACCAGCAGTGTGACAGTCAATGAAAAACTGTTTTTT,CATSSVTVNEKLFF
.,TRBV28,TRBD1,TRBJ2-7,TGTGCCAGCAGTTTAGGGGGCAGGGGGTCACGGGAGCAGTACTTC,CASSLGGRGSREQYF
.,TRBV7-6,.,TRBJ1-1,TGTGCCAGCAGCCCGCATGGAAACAGTCGTAGCACTGAAGCTTTCTTT,CASSPHGNSRSTEAFF
.,TRBV27,.,TRBJ2-6,TGTGCCAGCAGTCCACTCTCTGGGGCCAACGTCCTGACTTTC,CASSPLSGANVLTF
.,TRBV14,.,TRBJ2-3,TGTGCCAGCAGCCCAGGACAGCCCACAGATACGCAGTATTTT,CASSPGQPTDTQYF
.,TRBV12-3/TRBV12-4,.,TRBJ1-1,TGTGCCAGCATGGTGGGGCAGGGCGTACCAGCTTTCTTT,CASMVGQGVPAFF
.,TRBV28,.,TRBJ2-5,TGTGCCAGCAGCCCGGCGGGGTGGGAGACCCAGTACTTC,CASSPAGWETQYF
.,TRBV11-1,.,TRBJ2-3,TGTGCCAGCAGCTTGACCGGAACAGTCACAGATACGCAGTATTTT,CASSLTGTVTDTQYF
once,TRBV12-3/TRBV12-4,.,TRBJ2-1,TGTGCCAGCAGTTTAAGCATAAACAATGAGCAGTTCTTC,CASSLSINNEQFF
.,TRBV30,TRBD1,TRBJ1-1,TGTGCCTGGAGAGGACAGGGGTGGACTGAAGCTTTCTTT,CAWRGQGWTEAFF